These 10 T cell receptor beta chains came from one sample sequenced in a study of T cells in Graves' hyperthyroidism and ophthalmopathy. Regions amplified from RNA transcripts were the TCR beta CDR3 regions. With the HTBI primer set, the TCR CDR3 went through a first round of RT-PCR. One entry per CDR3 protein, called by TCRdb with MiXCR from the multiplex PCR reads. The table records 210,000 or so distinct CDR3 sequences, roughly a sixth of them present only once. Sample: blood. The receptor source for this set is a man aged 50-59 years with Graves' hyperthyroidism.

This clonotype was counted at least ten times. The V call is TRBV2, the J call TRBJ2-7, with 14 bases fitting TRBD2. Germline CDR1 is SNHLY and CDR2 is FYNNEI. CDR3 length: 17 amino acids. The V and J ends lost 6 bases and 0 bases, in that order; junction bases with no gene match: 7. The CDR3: CASRTGTSGRNSYEQYF. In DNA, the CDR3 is TGTGCCAGCAGGACGGGGACTAGCGGGAGAAACTCCTACGAGCAGTACTTC.

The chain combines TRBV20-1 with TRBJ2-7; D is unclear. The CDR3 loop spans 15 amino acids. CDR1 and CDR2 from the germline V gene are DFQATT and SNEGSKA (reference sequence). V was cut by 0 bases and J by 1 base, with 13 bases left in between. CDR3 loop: CSARDQKGISYEQYF. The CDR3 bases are TGCAGTGCTAGAGATCAAAAGGGAATTTCCTACGAGCAGTACTTC.

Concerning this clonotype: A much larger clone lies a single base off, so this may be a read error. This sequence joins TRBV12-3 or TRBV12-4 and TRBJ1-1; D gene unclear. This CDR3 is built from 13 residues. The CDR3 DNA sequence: TGTGCCGGCAGCAAGTATTTGGACACTGAAGCTTTCTTT. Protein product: CAGSKYLDTEAFF.

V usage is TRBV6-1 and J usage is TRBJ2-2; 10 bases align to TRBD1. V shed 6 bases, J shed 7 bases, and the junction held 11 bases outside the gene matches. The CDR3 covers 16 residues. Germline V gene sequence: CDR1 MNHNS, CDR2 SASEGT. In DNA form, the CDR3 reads TGTGCCAGCAGAACGGACAGGGGGGGGGATGGCGGGGAGCTGTTTTTT. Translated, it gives CASRTDRGGDGGELFF.

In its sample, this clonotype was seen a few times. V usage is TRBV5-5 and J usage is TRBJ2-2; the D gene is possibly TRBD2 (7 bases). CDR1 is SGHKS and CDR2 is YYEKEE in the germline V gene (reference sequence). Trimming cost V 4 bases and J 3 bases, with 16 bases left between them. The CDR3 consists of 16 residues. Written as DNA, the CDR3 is TGTGCCAGCAGCCGGCACGGGGGGCGCGACACCGGGGAGCTGTTTTTT. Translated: CASSRHGGRDTGELFF.

The CDR3 loop is CASSDLTSENIQYF. The CDR3 DNA reads as TGCGCCAGCAGTGACCTAACTAGCGAAAACATTCAGTACTTC. The chain has TRBV10-2 and TRBJ2-4; TRBD2 aligns across 7 bases. Germline V lookup: CDR1 WSHSY, CDR2 SAAADI. Unmatched junction bases numbered 4, after V lost 3 bases and J lost 5 bases. This CDR3 has 14 amino acids.

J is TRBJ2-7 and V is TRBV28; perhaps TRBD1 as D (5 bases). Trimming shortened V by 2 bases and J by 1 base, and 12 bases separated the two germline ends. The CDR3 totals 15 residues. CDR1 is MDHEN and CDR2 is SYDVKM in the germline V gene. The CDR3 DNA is TGTGCCAGCAGTTTAGGGGTCCAGGGATCCTACGAGCAGTACTTC. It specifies CASSLGVQGSYEQYF.

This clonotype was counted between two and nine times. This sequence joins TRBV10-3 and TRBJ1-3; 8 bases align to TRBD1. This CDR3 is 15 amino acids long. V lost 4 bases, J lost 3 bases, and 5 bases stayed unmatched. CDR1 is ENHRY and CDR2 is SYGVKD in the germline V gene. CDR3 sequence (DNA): TGTGCCATCAGTGCTCGGACAGGGATTGGAAACACCATATATTTT. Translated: CAISARTGIGNTIYF.

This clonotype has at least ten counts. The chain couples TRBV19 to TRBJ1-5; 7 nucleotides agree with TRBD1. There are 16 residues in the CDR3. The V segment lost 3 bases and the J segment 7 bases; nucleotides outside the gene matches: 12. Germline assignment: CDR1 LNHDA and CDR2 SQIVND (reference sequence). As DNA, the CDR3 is TGTGCCAGTAGTATCACGCGACAGGGCTACGAGCAGCCCCAGCATTTT. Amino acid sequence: CASSITRQGYEQPQHF.

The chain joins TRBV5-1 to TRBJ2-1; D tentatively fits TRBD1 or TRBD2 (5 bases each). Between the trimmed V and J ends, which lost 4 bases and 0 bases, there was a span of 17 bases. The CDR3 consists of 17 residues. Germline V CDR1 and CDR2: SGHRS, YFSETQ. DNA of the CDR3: TGCGCCAGCAGCCTGGCGACGGGACGGATCTCCTACAATGAGCAGTTCTTC. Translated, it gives CASSLATGRISYNEQFF. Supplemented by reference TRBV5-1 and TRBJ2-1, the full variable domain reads KAGVTQTPRYLIKTRGQQVTLSCSPISGHRSVSWYQQTPGQGLQFLFEYFSETQRNKGNFPGRFSGRQFSNSRSEMNVSTLELGDSALYLCASSLATGRISYNEQFFGPGTRLTVL.